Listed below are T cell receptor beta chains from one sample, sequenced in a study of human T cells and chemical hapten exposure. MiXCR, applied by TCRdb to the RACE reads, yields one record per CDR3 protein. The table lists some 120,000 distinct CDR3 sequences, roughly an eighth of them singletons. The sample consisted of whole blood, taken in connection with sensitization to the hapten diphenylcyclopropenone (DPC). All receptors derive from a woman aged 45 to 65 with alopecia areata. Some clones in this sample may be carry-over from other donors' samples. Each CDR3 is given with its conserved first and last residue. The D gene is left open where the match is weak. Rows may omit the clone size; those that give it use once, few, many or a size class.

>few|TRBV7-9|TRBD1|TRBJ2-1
TGTGCCAGCAGCTATCCACCGGGACAGGGGGACAATGAGCAGTTCTTC
CASSYPPGQGDNEQFF
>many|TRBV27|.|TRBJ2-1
TGTGCCAGCAGCTTCGGCCCGGCCAATGAGCAGTTCTTC
CASSFGPANEQFF
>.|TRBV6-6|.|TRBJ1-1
TGTGCCAGCAGGAGGACAGCGACGAACACTGAAGCTTTCTTT
CASRRTATNTEAFF
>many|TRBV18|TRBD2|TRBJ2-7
TGTGCCAGCTCCCCTAGCGGGGGGGCCGCGTACGAGCAGTACTTC
CASSPSGGAAYEQYF
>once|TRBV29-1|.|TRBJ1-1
TGCAGCGCAAAGAGGGTTTTGGTGAACACTGAAGCTTTCTTT
CSAKRVLVNTEAFF
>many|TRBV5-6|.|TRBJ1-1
TGTGCCAGCAGGTTTCTCGTTCTGAACACTGAAGCTTTCTTT
CASRFLVLNTEAFF
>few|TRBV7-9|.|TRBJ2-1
TGTGCCAGCAGCTTCAACCCCCTAAGCCGCAATGAGCAGTTCTTC
CASSFNPLSRNEQFF
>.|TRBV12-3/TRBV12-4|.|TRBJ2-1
TGTGCCAGCAGCATCGACTCGTGGCTTGGTGAGCAGTTCTTC
CASSIDSWLGEQFF
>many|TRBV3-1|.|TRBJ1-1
TGTGCCAGCAGCCAAGTGGGACGGAGTTCGAACACTGAAGCTTTCTTT
CASSQVGRSSNTEAFF
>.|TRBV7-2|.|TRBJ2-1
TGTGCCAGCGGAACGTACAATGAGCAGTTCTTC
CASGTYNEQFF